These 30 T cell receptor beta chains came from one sample sequenced in a study of cytomegalovirus exposure and HLA in healthy donors (dated by TCRdb to the late 2010s). The library came from the immunoSEQ multiplex PCR assay. For the multiplex PCR, a mixture combining 60 forward primers for TCR Vbeta segments and 13 reverse primers for TCR Jbeta segments was used. TCRdb took this table from immuneACCESS and kept in-frame rearrangements with V and J called. Such tables lack part of the clones; where checked against another copy, unresolved V genes explain under half of the gap, and the rest is unexplained. The sample table lists roughly 120,000 clones, 9.5% of them with a count of one. Clones ranked in the top ten supply approximately 3% of the sample. The sequencing input was PBMCs. These receptors originate from a man aged 25 to 40 in good health and CMV-seronegative.

J is TRBJ2-7 and V is TRBV5-1; D is perhaps TRBD2 (6 bases). Deletions cut 1 base from V and 2 bases from J, with 22 bases between. The V gene's germline CDR1 is SGHRS and CDR2 YFSETQ. The CDR3 extends over 18 amino acids. The CDR3 spells CASSLMGGGYDPTYEQYF. The CDR3 DNA is TGCGCCAGCAGCTTGATGGGTGGGGGGTATGATCCAACCTACGAGCAGTACTTC.

A few counts support this clone. The chain links TRBV6-5 to TRBJ1-6; 9 bases are shared with TRBD1. The ends lost 7 bases at V and 10 bases at J; junction bases unmatched: 8. CDR1 is MNHEY and CDR2 is SVGAGI in the germline V gene. CDR3 size: 14 residues. The CDR3 nucleotides read TGTGCCAGCACCACCGGGACAGGGTCCTCACCCCTCCACTTT. The encoded protein is CASTTGTGSSPLHF.

The J gene is TRBJ2-3, the V gene TRBV7-8; 9 nucleotides agree with TRBD2. V lost 5 bases and J lost 4; bases outside the gene matches: 7. This CDR3 region has 15 residues. CDR1 and CDR2 from the germline V gene are SGHVS and FQNEAQ. CDR3 DNA: TGTGCCAGCAGCAACTCAGCGGGAGGAGCAGATACGCAGTATTTT. This codes for CASSNSAGGADTQYF.

The chain combines TRBV5-1 with TRBJ1-1, with TRBD1 identical over 7 bases. Losses at the gene ends were 4 bases for V and 3 bases for J; bases not matched to a gene: 3. Germline V gene sequence: CDR1 SGHRS, CDR2 YFSETQ. The CDR3 covers 13 residues. The CDR3 nucleotides read TGCGCCAGCAGCCGACAGGGCGACACTGAAGCTTTCTTT. It is translated as CASSRQGDTEAFF. Filled out from reference TRBV5-1 and TRBJ1-1, the complete variable domain reads KAGVTQTPRYLIKTRGQQVTLSCSPISGHRSVSWYQQTPGQGLQFLFEYFSETQRNKGNFPGRFSGRQFSNSRSEMNVSTLELGDSALYLCASSRQGDTEAFFGQGTRLTVV.

This sequence joins TRBV10-1 and TRBJ1-2; D is possibly TRBD1 (5 bases). The V end was cut by 0 bases, the J end by 7 bases, with 12 bases between. Germline lookup yields CDR1 WNHNN and CDR2 SYGVQD (reference sequence). The CDR3 runs 14 residues. The chain's CDR3 is CASSESGGASGYTF. The CDR3 nucleotides are TGCGCCAGCAGTGAGTCAGGCGGGGCTTCTGGCTACACCTTC.

The rearrangement links TRBV29-1 to TRBJ1-4; D might be TRBD1 (5 bases). V was shortened by 7 bases and J by 6 bases, with 15 bases between the two germline ends. The CDR3 runs to 13 residues. CDR1 and CDR2 from the germline V gene are SQVTM and ANQGSEA. The DNA of the CDR3 is TGCAGCGCCGCGACAGCAGGCCATGAAAAACTGTTTTTT. This translates into CSAATAGHEKLFF.

This chain uses TRBV4-3 with TRBJ1-2; D possibly corresponds to TRBD1 (6 bases). This CDR3 region has 15 residues. The ends were cut back, 1 base at V and 1 base at J, with 10 bases in the middle. Germline CDR1 reads LGHNA; CDR2 reads YSLEER. The DNA of the CDR3 is TGCGCCAGCAGCCAAGTCGGGGGGCGTAACTATGGCTACACCTTC. This gives the protein CASSQVGGRNYGYTF.

This clone was recorded a few times. V and J are TRBV2 and TRBJ2-5, with 9 bases identical to TRBD2. From germline, CDR1 is SNHLY and CDR2 FYNNEI. J lost 5 bases, V lost 2 bases, and 9 bases had no gene match. The CDR3 loop spans 16 amino acids. In DNA, the CDR3 is TGTGCCAGCAGTGAAAATCGGGGACTAGCCCCTGAGACCCAGTACTTC. Amino acid sequence: CASSENRGLAPETQYF.

This clone was found a few times. The chain is built from TRBV30 and TRBJ2-1; TRBD1 might be the D (5 bases). V lost 0 bases to trimming and J lost 3 bases, with 21 bases between them. The length of the CDR3 is 18 residues. From germline, CDR1 is GTSNPN and CDR2 SVGIG (reference sequence). The CDR3 spells CAWSVMKGQEPFYNEQFF. CDR3 DNA sequence: TGTGCCTGGAGTGTAATGAAGGGGCAGGAGCCCTTCTACAATGAGCAGTTCTTC.

In this sample, this clone turned up many times. The rearrangement uses TRBV6-4 and TRBJ2-1; possibly TRBD1 for D (5 bases). Trimming pared 2 bases from V and 8 bases from J, leaving 13 bases between. This CDR3 spans 14 amino acids. The germline V gene encodes CDR1 MRHNA and CDR2 SNTAGT. CDR3 in DNA: TGTGCCAGCAGTGACAAGCAGGGTTTCGATGAGCAGTTCTTC. This encodes CASSDKQGFDEQFF.

The V and J genes are TRBV9 and TRBJ1-2; TRBD1 matches 8 bases. The germline gives CDR1 SGDLS, CDR2 YYNGEE. V shed 4 bases and J 8 bases; nucleotides not matched to a gene: 7. The CDR3 contains 13 residues. Here the CDR3 DNA reads TGTGCCAGCAGCCAGACAGGGGCTTCCGGCTACACCTTC. Protein product: CASSQTGASGYTF.

This clone was observed a few times. This chain joins TRBV13 and TRBJ2-7, with TRBD1 matching over 7 bases. Per the germline V gene, CDR1 is PRHDT and CDR2 is FYEKMQ (reference sequence). There are 12 residues in the CDR3. Germline trimming cut 5 bases from V and 5 bases from J; bases unmatched to any gene: 3. The CDR3 sequence: CASSATGDEQYF. The CDR3 nucleotides read TGTGCCAGCAGCGCAACAGGGGACGAGCAGTACTTC.

This clone was recorded a few times. The chain has TRBV30 and TRBJ2-7; a weak D match, TRBD1 (5 bases). This CDR3 region has 13 residues. V lost 3 bases and J lost 2, with 11 bases in between. Per germline, CDR1 GTSNPN and CDR2 SVGIG (reference sequence). The CDR3, as DNA: TGTGCCTGGAGCGGTGACAGACCCTACGAGCAGTACTTC. Its protein is CAWSGDRPYEQYF.

The chain uses TRBV10-3 and TRBJ1-2; D may be TRBD1 (5 bases). Germline CDR1 is ENHRY and CDR2 is SYGVKD. The CDR3 runs to 12 residues. Deletions cut 2 bases from V and 4 bases from J, with 5 bases between. DNA of the CDR3: TGTGCCATCAGTGAGCAGGGCTATGGCTACACCTTC. Protein: CAISEQGYGYTF.

This chain joins TRBV27 and TRBJ1-2; no reliable D call. Trimming cost V 3 bases and J 2 bases, with 7 bases left between them. The CDR3 contains 13 residues. CDR1 MNHEY and CDR2 SMNVEV come from the germline V gene (reference sequence). This CDR3 reads CASSLGRNYGYTF. The CDR3 bases are TGTGCCAGCAGTTTGGGCAGGAACTATGGCTACACCTTC.

This clone has a handful of counts. The chain joins TRBV19 to TRBJ1-1; D call uncertain. CDR3 length: 14 residues. V lost 7 bases, J lost 2 bases, and 14 bases lay in between. Per the germline V gene, CDR1 is LNHDA and CDR2 is SQIVND (reference sequence). The CDR3, as DNA: TGTGCCAGTACGAATACGAGAGTAAACACTGAAGCTTTCTTT. Protein product: CASTNTRVNTEAFF.

The chain employs TRBV7-9 and TRBJ1-1; 7 positions match TRBD1. From germline, CDR1 is SEHNR and CDR2 FQNEAQ (reference sequence). V shed 5 bases and J 7 bases; nucleotides not matched to a gene: 13. The CDR3 runs to 15 residues. The CDR3, as DNA: TGTGCCAGCAGCCCCTATCAAGACAGGGTACTTGAAGCTTTCTTT. Its translation: CASSPYQDRVLEAFF.

A few counts support this clone. Different DNA sequences within this sample yield the same CDR3. The gene calls are TRBV6-5 and TRBJ2-7, with D possibly matching TRBD2 (6 bases). The ends were cut back, 5 bases at V and 3 bases at J, with 8 bases in the middle. From germline, CDR1 is MNHEY and CDR2 SVGAGI. The CDR3 runs 12 residues. CDR3: CASSRGIYEQYF. In nucleotides, the CDR3 is TGTGCCAGCAGTCGGGGGATCTACGAGCAGTACTTC.

V and J are TRBV19 and TRBJ1-1; possibly TRBD1 for D (6 bases). The V end lost 5 bases, the J end lost 7 bases, and 20 bases lay between the germline ends. Germline assignment: CDR1 LNHDA and CDR2 SQIVND (reference sequence). The CDR3 loop spans 15 amino acids. The CDR3 spells CASSSDSVGPVEAFF. In nucleotides, the CDR3 is TGTGCCAGTAGTTCGGACAGCGTGGGGCCCGTTGAAGCTTTCTTT.

The chain carries TRBV30 and TRBJ1-1, with D possibly being TRBD1 (5 bases). Looked up from germline, CDR1 is GTSNPN and CDR2 is SVGIG (reference sequence). The length of the CDR3 is 15 residues. Trimming left V 2 bases short and J 5 bases short, with 18 bases between. The CDR3 protein is CAWSTLGGARTEAFF. CDR3 in DNA: TGTGCCTGGAGTACCCTGGGAGGGGCGAGGACTGAAGCTTTCTTT. Full variable domain (missing parts from reference TRBV30 and TRBJ1-1): SQTIHQWPATLVQPVGSPLSLECTVEGTSNPNLYWYRQAAGRGLQLLFYSVGIGQISSEVPQNLSASRPQDRQFILSSKKLLLSDSGFYLCAWSTLGGARTEAFFGQGTRLTVV.

In its sample, this clone was seen a few times. The chain joins TRBV28 to TRBJ2-3; D gene ambiguous. Trimming left V 2 bases short and J 4 bases short, with 4 bases between. There are 12 residues in the CDR3. Germline values: CDR1 MDHEN, CDR2 SYDVKM. Here the CDR3 DNA reads TGTGCCAGCAGTTTAGAGGCAGATACGCAGTATTTT. Its protein product is CASSLEADTQYF.

CDR3 DNA: TGTGCCTGGAGCCCCGGGGGGGGTTCCACTGAAGCTTTCTTT. It translates to CAWSPGGGSTEAFF. This rearrangement joins TRBV30 to TRBJ1-1; TRBD1 is a possible D gene (5 bases). CDR3 length: 14 residues. Deletions cut 3 bases from V and 4 bases from J, with 15 bases between. Germline V gives CDR1 GTSNPN, CDR2 SVGIG (reference sequence).

This clone was counted only a few times. The chain carries TRBV1 and TRBJ2-5; TRBD2, the table's D call, lacks a check against the DNA. TRBV1 is designated a pseudogene. CDR3 length equals 19 residues. The CDR3 here is CTSSQSGTSGTQPPETQYF. DNA of the CDR3: TGCACCAGCAGCCAGTCCGGGACTAGCGGGACCCAACCCCCAGAGACCCAGTACTTC.

This clone turned up a few times. This chain's CDR3 is CSVENPGLWNTEAFF. The CDR3 bases are TGCAGCGTTGAGAACCCGGGACTATGGAACACTGAAGCTTTCTTT. The chain has TRBV29-1 and TRBJ1-1; D is possibly TRBD1 (5 bases). Germline V CDR1 and CDR2: SQVTM, ANQGSEA. This CDR3 spans 15 amino acids. Trimming stripped 3 bases from V and 1 base from J, with 15 bases between.

This sequence joins TRBV7-8 and TRBJ1-1, with D tentatively TRBD1 (6 bases). CDR3 length equals 16 residues. The V gene lost 1 base and the J gene lost 5 bases, with 17 bases spanning the gap. Germline lookup yields CDR1 SGHVS and CDR2 FQNEAQ. CDR3 sequence: CASSLGEQGSGTEAFF. For the CDR3, the DNA is TGTGCCAGCAGCTTAGGGGAACAGGGTTCGGGAACTGAAGCTTTCTTT.

The V call is TRBV19, the J call TRBJ1-1, with 12 bases identical to TRBD1. Germline V lookup: CDR1 LNHDA, CDR2 SQIVND (reference sequence). CDR3 length: 18 residues. J lost 1 base, V lost 6 bases, and 12 bases had no gene match. The CDR3: CASRTPGQGARGNTEAFF. Here the CDR3 DNA reads TGTGCCAGTAGGACCCCGGGACAGGGGGCGCGCGGGAACACTGAAGCTTTCTTT.

V and J are TRBV19 and TRBJ2-7, with D possibly being TRBD1 (6 bases). Germline V gene sequence: CDR1 LNHDA, CDR2 SQIVND (reference sequence). V was trimmed by 7 bases and J by 5 bases, leaving 18 bases between them. The CDR3 length is 14 residues. CDR3: CASTYMAGDHEQYF. The CDR3 coding sequence is TGTGCCAGTACCTACATGGCAGGGGATCACGAGCAGTACTTC.

The chain employs TRBV7-8 and TRBJ2-7; 8 bases match TRBD1. Per the germline V gene, CDR1 is SGHVS and CDR2 is FQNEAQ. The CDR3 covers 13 residues. The CDR3 DNA reads TGTGACAGCAGCTTGGACAGGGCCTACGAGCAGTACGTC. It codes for CDSSLDRAYEQYV.

The chain carries TRBV28 and TRBJ2-2; D possibly corresponds to TRBD1 (5 bases). Germline CDR1 is MDHEN and CDR2 is SYDVKM. CDR3 size: 14 residues. Trimming shortened V by 5 bases and J by 6 bases, and 13 bases separated the two germline ends. The CDR3 loop reads CASSRPRAAGELFF. CDR3 coding DNA: TGTGCCAGCAGTCGCCCCAGGGCGGCCGGGGAGCTGTTTTTT.

The CDR3 nucleotides read TGTGCCAGCAGCAAAGTTTGGGACTGGCCCTCCTACGAGCAGTACTTC. It is translated as CASSKVWDWPSYEQYF. V gene TRBV21-1 combines with J gene TRBJ2-7; TRBD2, the D gene given by the table, was not confirmed from the DNA. TRBV21-1 is a listed pseudogene. CDR3 length: 16 residues.